This T cell receptor beta chain was documented in a study of identical twins (dated by TCRdb to between 2015 and 2016). Study-wide context: To test whether fetal clonotypes persist, the study used deep sequencing on TCR alpha and beta repertoires from monozygotic twins, unrelated adults of various ages, and cord blood. To rule out contamination, replicate twin experiments were performed at different times with different library preparation protocols.

The library was made by 5' RACE. Data came from an Illumina HiSeq 2000. A universal primer binding site was added through template switching, and the final cDNA carried a unique molecular identifier so that TCR cDNA molecules could be counted accurately. First-strand cDNA for TCR alpha and beta chains was synthesized from specific primers in the conserved constant-segment region. To control for contamination, each cDNA library was double barcoded with a SMART-Mk sample barcode plus Illumina barcodes. TruSeq adapter sequences, together with Illumina sample barcodes, were added in two successive PCR steps. Sequencing of the TCR alpha and beta cDNA libraries was done on the Illumina HiSeq platform using custom primers. In the authors' own workflow: Unique molecular identifiers were extracted from raw reads with MiGEC, and CDR3 positions were determined with MiXCR. Recombination models were inferred per individual with the repgenHMM and IGoR tools using an EM algorithm. Shared clonotype analysis was performed with the tcR package in R, normalizing sharing by the product of cloneset sizes. To study raw recombination without the effects of thymic and clonal selection, out-of-frame nonproductive sequences were analyzed. TCRdb reprocessing: public reads trimmed at Q25 with fastp, clones called with MiXCR, in-frame beta chains kept. Rows merge per CDR3 protein into single entries with the most common DNA and genes. TCRdb, rather than the study authors, made the V and J calls. The sample data list hundreds of thousands of distinct CDR3 sequences, and 9% to 15% of these were observed just once. The ten largest account for 1.5% to 2% of the sample.

The paper's findings and limits, for the study overall: Abundant cord blood beta clonotypes had fewer insertions, young adult naive repertoires showed a similar but weaker trend, and memory repertoires showed no such trend. Invariant T cells such as MAIT and iNKT could partly confound zero-insertion analyses, although diverse VJ usage argued against such confounding for most clonotypes. Out-of-frame TCR alpha sequences shared between twins showed an excess of low generation-probability sequences compared with coincidental sharing between unrelated individuals. Excess twin sharing in beta out-of-frame sequences was weaker because fewer shared sequences lowered the signal-to-noise ratio. In monozygotic twins, recombination models systematically underestimated out-of-frame TCR alpha sharing, but the models matched the sharing seen between unrelated individuals. Conclusions relied on cross-sectional statistical analysis, since the same donors could not be followed over many years.

This clonotype was seen more than once but under ten times. Its antigen is not yet known. It has no much larger one-base neighbor in the sample; base qualities were not kept. Every donor was a healthy Caucasian. Three pairs of female monozygotic twins, all aged roughly 18 to 29 years, made up the twin cohort. Peripheral blood mononuclear cells were used as the source from which RNA for TCR libraries was isolated. The CDR3, from cysteine to phenylalanine, totals 13 residues. Of all the DNA, just the CDR3 is kept, 39 bases in frame from base 1. For CDR1 and CDR2, the germline V gene (reference sequence) lists DFQATT and SNEGSKA. The sample also formed part of further work on yellow fever vaccine responses in identical twins. The second source states: The authors reported that the T cell response to vaccination in identical twins appeared partly convergent and partly personalized. The study precisely tracked vaccine-responding T cell clones in identical twins.

Recombination joined TRBV20-1 with TRBJ2-1; 9 bases in between match TRBD1. The sequence came from a woman younger than 30 in good health. The sequencing input was PBMCs. The CDR3 protein: CSHPGQGVNEQFF. The nucleotides read TGCAGCCACCCGGGACAGGGAGTAAATGAGCAGTTCTTC.